A single sample is the source of the 27 T cell receptor beta chains below, sequenced in a study of cytomegalovirus exposure and HLA in healthy donors. PCR amplification relied on 60 Vbeta primers (plus 13 Jbeta primers). Only in-frame clones appear in the TCRdb table, and some are missing; sequencing was by immunoSEQ multiplex PCR. The sample lists hundreds of thousands of clones, 70% to 85% occurring once. The sequencing sample was made of PBMCs. Receptors originate from an older woman in good health and CMV-seropositive.

The V and J genes are TRBV2 and TRBJ2-7; weak D call: TRBD2 (5 bases). This CDR3 contains 14 residues. Trimming removed 3 bases from V and 2 bases from J, with 11 bases in between. The germline V gene has CDR1 SNHLY and CDR2 FYNNEI. The DNA of the CDR3 is TGTGCCAGCAGTGATTCTGGTAGCGCCTACGAGCAGTACTTC. Protein sequence: CASSDSGSAYEQYF. The entire variable domain, with the rest obtained from reference TRBV2 and TRBJ2-7, is as follows: EPEVTQTPSHQVTQMGQEVILRCVPISNHLYFYWYRQILGQKVEFLVSFYNNEISEKSEIFDDQFSVERPDGSNFTLKIRSTKLEDSAMYFCASSDSGSAYEQYFGPGTRLTVT.

The rearrangement links TRBV18 to TRBJ2-1, with TRBD1 as a possible D gene (5 bases). CDR3 size: 14 residues. Germline CDR1 is KGHSH and CDR2 is LQKENI. V lost 3 bases and J 2 bases, leaving 8 bases between the germline ends. The CDR3 nucleotides are TGTGCCAGCTCACCGACAGAAACCTACAATGAGCAGTTCTTC. Translating it yields CASSPTETYNEQFF.

A note on this clone: Other DNA sequences in the sample encode the same CDR3. The chain carries TRBV9 and TRBJ2-5; the match to TRBD2 covers 12 bases. The ends lost 0 bases at V and 2 bases at J; junction bases unmatched: 2. CDR1 is SGDLS, CDR2 YYNGEE, per germline. There are 16 residues in the CDR3. The CDR3 sequence: CASSVGTSGVQETQYF. The DNA of the CDR3 is TGTGCCAGCAGCGTAGGGACTAGCGGGGTACAAGAGACCCAGTACTTC.

The chain links TRBV30 to TRBJ1-4, with TRBD1 identical over 8 bases. The germline V gene has CDR1 GTSNPN and CDR2 SVGIG (reference sequence). The CDR3 covers 14 residues. Unmatched junction bases numbered 7, after V lost 5 bases and J lost 5 bases. The CDR3 loop reads CAWLVDRENEKLFF. The CDR3 bases are TGTGCCTGGTTGGTGGACAGGGAGAATGAAAAACTGTTTTTT.

The genes are TRBV18 and TRBJ1-6; possible D gene TRBD1, 6 bases. There are 14 residues in the CDR3. V lost 6 bases and J 6 bases, leaving 12 bases between the germline ends. CDR1 KGHSH and CDR2 LQKENI come from the germline V gene. Here the CDR3 reads CASSPGALNSPLHF. CDR3 DNA: TGTGCCAGCTCCCCAGGGGCGCTTAATTCACCCCTCCACTTT.

The rearrangement uses TRBV30 and TRBJ2-3; 11 bases are a match to TRBD2. V was pared by 8 bases and J by 0 bases, with 4 bases of the junction left unmatched. Per germline, CDR1 GTSNPN and CDR2 SVGIG (reference sequence). The CDR3 contains 14 residues. Here the CDR3 DNA reads TGTGCCGACCGACTAGCGGGGAGCACAGATACGCAGTATTTT. As protein: CADRLAGSTDTQYF.

V gene TRBV19 combines with J gene TRBJ1-2; D unresolved. The CDR3 is made up of 12 amino acids. Trimming took off 1 base at V and 7 bases at J, with 7 bases between the two ends. Germline CDR1 and CDR2: LNHDA and SQIVND (reference sequence). This CDR3 reads CASSIGGSGYTF. The CDR3 nucleotides are TGTGCCAGTAGTATAGGAGGGTCTGGCTACACCTTC.

The sample holds a few counts of this clone. This sequence joins TRBV7-2 and TRBJ2-3; 7 nucleotides match TRBD2. V dropped 9 bases and J dropped 2; count of bases not matched to a gene: 11. This CDR3 has 15 residues. Germline V gene lookup returns CDR1 SGHTA and CDR2 FQGNSA. The CDR3 sequence: CASSRLAAATDTQYF. CDR3 nucleotide sequence: TGTGCCAGTAGCCGGCTAGCGGCTGCCACAGATACGCAGTATTTT.

The genes are TRBV6-1 and TRBJ2-7; possibly TRBD2 for D (6 bases). The CDR3 runs to 15 residues. V shed 6 bases and J shed 3 bases, with 18 bases lying between them. Germline V gene data show CDR1 as MNHNS and CDR2 as SASEGT. Here the CDR3 reads CASRGDRDGGYEQYF. CDR3 nucleotide sequence: TGTGCCAGCAGAGGCGACCGAGACGGGGGCTACGAGCAGTACTTC.

V and J are TRBV5-4 and TRBJ2-1; a weak D match, TRBD1 (5 bases). V was shortened by 0 bases and J by 2 bases, with 6 bases between the two germline ends. Germline V gene lookup returns CDR1 SGHNT and CDR2 YYREEE (reference sequence). The CDR3 spans 14 residues. DNA for the CDR3: TGTGCCAGCAGCTTGGCAGGGACCTACAATGAGCAGTTCTTC. This translates into CASSLAGTYNEQFF.

The chain carries TRBV5-4 and TRBJ2-6, with 16 positions matching TRBD2. With 4 bases clipped from V and 3 bases from J, the junction kept 4 bases outside the gene matches. The CDR3 runs 18 residues. CDR1 and CDR2 from the germline V gene are SGHNT and YYREEE (reference sequence). For the CDR3, the DNA is TGTGCCAGCAGCGCGGGACTAGCGGGGGGGCTTGGGGCCAACGTCCTGACTTTC. Its protein is CASSAGLAGGLGANVLTF.

This clone was recorded a few times. The V call is TRBV19, the J call TRBJ2-1; possible D gene TRBD2, 7 bases. Between the trimmed V and J ends, which lost 6 bases and 9 bases, there was a span of 21 bases. In germline, CDR1 is LNHDA, CDR2 SQIVND (reference sequence). This CDR3 comprises 15 residues. The CDR3 DNA reads as TGTGCCAGTAGGGAGCTAGCGGCCGGGGGCGGTGAGCAGTTCTTC. Its translation: CASRELAAGGGEQFF.

The V gene is TRBV7-8, the J gene TRBJ2-2, with TRBD2 matching over 7 bases. V lost 5 bases and J lost 2; bases outside the gene matches: 11. CDR1 is SGHVS and CDR2 is FQNEAQ in the germline V gene. The CDR3 consists of 17 residues. DNA for the CDR3: TGTGCCAGCAGCCTAGGGGCAAGCGGGGTCAACACCGGGGAGCTGTTTTTT. Translation: CASSLGASGVNTGELFF.

The chain combines TRBV5-5 with TRBJ1-6, with D hard to call. V was pared by 0 bases and J by 6 bases, with 13 bases between. CDR3 size: 16 residues. Germline V lookup: CDR1 SGHKS, CDR2 YYEKEE (reference sequence). The CDR3 loop reads CASSLALGVSNSPLHF. CDR3 sequence (DNA): TGTGCCAGCAGCTTGGCCCTCGGGGTGAGTAATTCACCCCTCCACTTT.

This chain connects TRBV12-5 to TRBJ2-5; 8 nucleotides agree with TRBD1. Germline CDR1 is LGHNT and CDR2 is FRNRAP. Trimming took 7 bases from V and 10 from J; bases not matched to a gene: 17. This CDR3 spans 15 amino acids. As DNA, the CDR3 is TGTGCTAGTGCCGGACAGGGCTCCCTAAAAAAGGGCCAGTACTTC. This encodes CASAGQGSLKKGQYF.

This chain joins TRBV7-9 and TRBJ1-6; D perhaps matches TRBD1 (5 bases). The V gene lost 6 bases and the J gene lost 6 bases, with 15 bases spanning the gap. Germline values: CDR1 SEHNR, CDR2 FQNEAQ (reference sequence). CDR3 length equals 15 residues. The CDR3 sequence is CASRGGGLLNSPLHF. CDR3 DNA sequence: TGTGCCAGCAGGGGGGGAGGACTACTTAATTCACCCCTCCACTTT.

This chain connects TRBV19 to TRBJ2-7, with TRBD1 matching 8 bases. Germline V gene sequence: CDR1 LNHDA, CDR2 SQIVND (reference sequence). This CDR3 is 17 amino acids long. The junction had 13 bases not matched to a gene; V was cut back by 3 bases and J by 3 bases. CDR3 amino acids: CASSIGAGGMQLYEQYF. In DNA, the CDR3 is TGTGCCAGTAGTATCGGAGCAGGGGGCATGCAACTCTACGAGCAGTACTTC.

The chain recombines TRBV27 with TRBJ2-2; TRBD1 is a possible D gene (8 bases). The germline CDR1 and CDR2 sequences are MNHEY and SMNVEV (reference sequence). The V and J ends lost 4 bases and 7 bases respectively, with 22 bases between them. The CDR3 extends over 17 amino acids. The CDR3 coding sequence is TGTGCCAGCAGTTCAGACCCGGACAGGGAGGGAGGCGGGGAGCTGTTTTTT. Its protein product is CASSSDPDREGGGELFF.

The genes are TRBV6-5 and TRBJ2-3; perhaps TRBD2 as D (6 bases). The germline V and J ends were trimmed by 2 bases and 11 bases, with 8 bases remaining between them. Germline lookup yields CDR1 MNHEY and CDR2 SVGAGI. The CDR3 is 11 residues long. Here the CDR3 reads CASSYGGWQYF. DNA for the CDR3: TGTGCCAGCAGTTACGGGGGGTGGCAGTATTTT.

This clone was seen more than once but under ten times. The CDR3 DNA is TGTGCCAGCAGCTTGCGGACAGGGGGTAACACCGGGGAGCTGTTTTTT. Its translation is CASSLRTGGNTGELFF. V is TRBV7-2 and J is TRBJ2-2; 10 bases map to TRBD1. The CDR3 has 16 residues. In germline, CDR1 is SGHTA, CDR2 FQGNSA. V dropped 3 bases and J dropped 2; count of bases not matched to a gene: 3. Variable domain in full (rest from reference TRBV7-2 and TRBJ2-2): GAGVSQSPSNKVTEKGKDVELRCDPISGHTALYWYRQSLGQGLEFLIYFQGNSAPDKSGLPSDRFSAERTGGSVSTLTIQRTQQEDSAVYLCASSLRTGGNTGELFFGEGSRLTVL.

The rearrangement links TRBV19 to TRBJ2-3; 13 bases are a match to TRBD2. Germline V gene lookup returns CDR1 LNHDA and CDR2 SQIVND (reference sequence). This CDR3 is 18 amino acids long. J gave up 1 base and V 5 bases, and 9 bases lay outside the gene matches. CDR3 nucleotides: TGTGCCAGTAGTGGTCCCTCGGGACTAGCGGGGCGCACAGATACGCAGTATTTT. Translating it yields CASSGPSGLAGRTDTQYF.

The rearrangement links TRBV5-1 to TRBJ1-2; a possible D gene is TRBD1 (6 bases). Per the germline V gene, CDR1 is SGHRS and CDR2 is YFSETQ. CDR3 length: 16 residues. V was pared by 3 bases and J by 0 bases, with 15 bases between. The CDR3 region has the DNA TGCGCCAGCAGCTACGCCAGGGGCACTCCTAACTATGGCTACACCTTC. This encodes CASSYARGTPNYGYTF. The whole variable domain, filled in from reference TRBV5-1 and TRBJ1-2, reads KAGVTQTPRYLIKTRGQQVTLSCSPISGHRSVSWYQQTPGQGLQFLFEYFSETQRNKGNFPGRFSGRQFSNSRSEMNVSTLELGDSALYLCASSYARGTPNYGYTFGSGTRLTVV.

The gene calls are TRBV2 and TRBJ2-7; 10 bases align to TRBD2. Per the germline V gene, CDR1 is SNHLY and CDR2 is FYNNEI. The CDR3 runs to 14 residues. J gave up 6 bases and V 6 bases, and 8 bases lay outside the gene matches. CDR3 nucleotides: TGTGCCAGCAGGGAAAGGAGCGGGAGGGGCGAGCAGTACTTC. Protein: CASRERSGRGEQYF.

This clone was detected a few times. V and J are TRBV18 and TRBJ1-2; a possible D gene is TRBD1 (5 bases). The CDR3 extends over 13 amino acids. V was cut by 3 bases and J by 4 bases, with 9 bases left in between. CDR1 and CDR2 (germline): KGHSH, LQKENI. The CDR3 loop reads CASSPGGTYGYTF. For the CDR3, the DNA is TGTGCCAGCTCACCGGGCGGGACCTATGGCTACACCTTC.

The rearrangement joins TRBV29-1 to TRBJ1-1; D possibly corresponds to TRBD1 (5 bases). Trimming removed 5 bases from V and 5 bases from J, with 9 bases in between. The CDR3 sequence is 11 residues long. Germline CDR1 and CDR2: SQVTM and ANQGSEA. The CDR3 region is CSVRGLTEAFF. CDR3 coding DNA: TGCAGCGTTCGGGGGTTGACTGAAGCTTTCTTT.

The CDR3 here is CASSRILWEGKSSGANVLTF. The CDR3 DNA reads TGCGCCAGCAGTAGAATCCTATGGGAGGGAAAGAGCTCTGGGGCCAACGTCCTGACTTTC. The chain employs TRBV23-1 and TRBJ2-6; 7 positions agree with TRBD2. TRBV23-1 is annotated as an ORF whose role is uncertain. Germline trimming cut 5 bases from V and 0 bases from J; bases unmatched to any gene: 16. This CDR3 spans 20 amino acids.

The rearrangement joins TRBV7-3 to TRBJ2-1, with 11 bases fitting TRBD2. Per germline, CDR1 SGHTA and CDR2 FQGTGA. V trimming: 3 bases; J trimming: 9 bases; junction bases outside the gene matches: 1. This CDR3 is 13 amino acids long. For the CDR3, the DNA is TGTGCCAGCAGCTTTGGGACTAGCGGTGAGCAGTTCTTC. It translates to CASSFGTSGEQFF.